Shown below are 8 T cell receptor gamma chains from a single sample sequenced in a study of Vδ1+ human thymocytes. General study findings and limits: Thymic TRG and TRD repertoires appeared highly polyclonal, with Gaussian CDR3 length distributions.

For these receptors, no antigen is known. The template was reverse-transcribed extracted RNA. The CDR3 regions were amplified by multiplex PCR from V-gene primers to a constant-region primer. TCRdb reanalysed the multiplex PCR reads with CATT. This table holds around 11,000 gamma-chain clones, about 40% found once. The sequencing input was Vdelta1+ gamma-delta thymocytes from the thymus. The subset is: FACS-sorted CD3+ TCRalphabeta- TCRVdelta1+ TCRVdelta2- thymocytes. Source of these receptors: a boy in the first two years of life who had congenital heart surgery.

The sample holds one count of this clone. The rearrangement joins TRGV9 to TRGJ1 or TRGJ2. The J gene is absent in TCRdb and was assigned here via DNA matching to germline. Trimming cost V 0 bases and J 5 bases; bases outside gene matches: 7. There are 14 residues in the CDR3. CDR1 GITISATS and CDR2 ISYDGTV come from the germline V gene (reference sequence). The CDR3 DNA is TGTGCCTTGTGGGAGGTGCTGAAGGATTATAAGAAACTCTTT. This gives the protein CALWEVLKDYKKLF.

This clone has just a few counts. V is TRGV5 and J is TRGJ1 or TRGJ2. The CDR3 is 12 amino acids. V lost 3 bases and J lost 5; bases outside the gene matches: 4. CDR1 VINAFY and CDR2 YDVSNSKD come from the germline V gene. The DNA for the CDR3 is TGTGCCACCTGGGACGGAGATTATAAGAAACTCTTT. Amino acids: CATWDGDYKKLF.

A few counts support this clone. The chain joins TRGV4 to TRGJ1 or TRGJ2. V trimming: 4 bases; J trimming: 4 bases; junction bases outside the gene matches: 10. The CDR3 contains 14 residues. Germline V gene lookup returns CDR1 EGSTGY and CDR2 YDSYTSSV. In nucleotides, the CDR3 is TGTGCCACCTGGGAATTGGGCCCATATTATAAGAAACTCTTT. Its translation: CATWELGPYYKKLF.

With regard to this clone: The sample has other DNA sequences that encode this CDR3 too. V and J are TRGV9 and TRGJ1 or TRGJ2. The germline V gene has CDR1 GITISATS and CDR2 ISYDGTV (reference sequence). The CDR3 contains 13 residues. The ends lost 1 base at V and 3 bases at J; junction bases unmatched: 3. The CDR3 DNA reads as TGTGCCTTGTGGGAGGTCGCTTATTATAAGAAACTCTTT. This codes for CALWEVAYYKKLF.

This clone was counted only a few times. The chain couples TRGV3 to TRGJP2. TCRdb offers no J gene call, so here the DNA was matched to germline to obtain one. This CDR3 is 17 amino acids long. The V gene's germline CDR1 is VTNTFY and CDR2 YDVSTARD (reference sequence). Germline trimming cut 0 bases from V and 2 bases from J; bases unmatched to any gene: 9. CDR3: CATWDRLRSSSDWIKTF. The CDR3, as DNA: TGTGCCACCTGGGACAGGCTAAGGTCGAGTAGTGATTGGATCAAGACGTTT.

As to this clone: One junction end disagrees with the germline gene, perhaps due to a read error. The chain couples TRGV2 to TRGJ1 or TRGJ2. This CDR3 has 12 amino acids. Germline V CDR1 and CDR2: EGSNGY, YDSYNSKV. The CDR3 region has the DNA TGTGCCACCTTGGACGGGCGATATACGAAACTCTTT. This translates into CATLDGRYTKLF.

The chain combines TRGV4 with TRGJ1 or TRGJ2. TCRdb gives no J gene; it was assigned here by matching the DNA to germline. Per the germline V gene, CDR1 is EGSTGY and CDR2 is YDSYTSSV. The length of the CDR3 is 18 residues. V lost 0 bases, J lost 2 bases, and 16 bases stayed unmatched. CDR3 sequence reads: CATWDGRVSAQDYYKKLF. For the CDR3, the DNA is TGTGCCACCTGGGATGGGCGGGTCTCCGCGCAGGATTATTATAAGAAACTCTTT.

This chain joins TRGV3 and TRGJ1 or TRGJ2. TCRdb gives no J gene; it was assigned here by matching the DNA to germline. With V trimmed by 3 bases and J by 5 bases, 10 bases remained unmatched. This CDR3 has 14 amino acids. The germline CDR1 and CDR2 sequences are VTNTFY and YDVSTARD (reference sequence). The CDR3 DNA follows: TGTGCCACCTGGGACGGGGGTTGTGATTATAAGAAACTCTTT. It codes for CATWDGGCDYKKLF.